These 10 T cell receptor beta chains were all obtained from the same sample, sequenced in a study of blood T cells in healthy people across ages. Through a sample-barcoded 5' primer and a J-beta primer mix, a second PCR was run for roughly 7 to 11 cycles. TCRdb used MiXCR to reprocess the 5' RACE reads, holding one entry per CDR3 protein. The data hold about 970,000 distinct CDR3 sequences, with roughly 51% observed a single time. The sample taken for sequencing was blood. The source of these receptors is a woman between 55 and 75 years old in good health.

The chain carries TRBV6-1 and TRBJ2-4; D not resolved. The germline V and J ends were trimmed by 6 bases and 0 bases, with 12 bases remaining between them. Germline V gives CDR1 MNHNS, CDR2 SASEGT. The CDR3 totals 15 residues. The CDR3 loop is CASSAEAPAKNIQYF. CDR3 nucleotides: TGTGCCAGCAGCGCCGAGGCCCCAGCCAAAAACATTCAGTACTTC.

This rearrangement joins TRBV7-8 to TRBJ1-5; D may be TRBD1 (6 bases). V shed 5 bases and J shed 9 bases, with 20 bases lying between them. The CDR3 has 15 amino acids. Germline CDR1 reads SGHVS; CDR2 reads FQNEAQ. CDR3 sequence (DNA): TGTGCCAGCAGCCGATATGACGGGGGCGGGGGGCCCCAGCATTTT. This sequence encodes CASSRYDGGGGPQHF. The whole variable domain, filled in from reference TRBV7-8 and TRBJ1-5, reads GAGVSQSPRYKVAKRGQDVALRCDPISGHVSLFWYQQALGQGPEFLTYFQNEAQLDKSGLPSDRFFAERPEGSVSTLKIQRTQQEDSAVYLCASSRYDGGGGPQHFGDGTRLSIL.

A remark on this clonotype: One junction end disagrees with the germline gene, perhaps due to a read error. V and J are TRBV20-1 and TRBJ2-5; 9 bases fit TRBD1. In germline, CDR1 is DFQATT, CDR2 SNEGSKA (reference sequence). The CDR3 sequence is 13 residues long. The CDR3 spells CSAERQGVETLYF. CDR3 DNA sequence: TGCAGTGCCGAGCGACAGGGGGTCGAGACCCTGTACTTC.

This sequence joins TRBV4-1 and TRBJ2-1, with TRBD2 matching 11 bases. The CDR3 is 13 residues long. V shed 1 base, J shed 15 bases, and the junction held 5 bases outside the gene matches. In germline, CDR1 is MGHRA, CDR2 YSYEKL. In DNA form, the CDR3 reads TGCGCCAGCAGCCAAGCCTTGACTAGCGGGATGTTCTTC. Its translation is CASSQALTSGMFF.

This clonotype has more than one count but fewer than ten. CDR3 in amino acids: CASSPGTLYGYTF. The CDR3 DNA is TGTGCCAGCTCCCCCGGGACACTGTATGGCTACACCTTC. J is TRBJ1-2 and V is TRBV18; a possible D gene is TRBD1 (6 bases). The V gene lost 6 bases and the J gene lost 5 bases, with 13 bases spanning the gap. This CDR3 contains 13 residues. CDR1 is KGHSH and CDR2 is LQKENI in the germline V gene. The variable domain in full, completed from reference TRBV18 and TRBJ1-2, reads NAGVMQNPRHLVRRRGQEARLRCSPMKGHSHVYWYRQLPEEGLKFMVYLQKENIIDESGMPKERFSAEFPKEGPSILRIQQVVRGDSAAYFCASSPGTLYGYTFGSGTRLTVV.

The rearrangement links TRBV20-1 to TRBJ2-1, with D possibly called TRBD1 or TRBD2 (5 bases each). V was clipped by 3 bases and J by 7 bases, with 16 bases between them. This CDR3 is built from 14 residues. The germline gives CDR1 DFQATT, CDR2 SNEGSKA (reference sequence). The CDR3 region has the DNA TGCAGTGCTAGTCCCCCAGGGAGTAGGAATGAGCAGTTCTTC. This codes for CSASPPGSRNEQFF.

The chain uses TRBV20-1 and TRBJ2-6; D call uncertain. The germline V and J ends were trimmed by 3 bases and 3 bases, with 9 bases remaining between them. From germline, CDR1 is DFQATT and CDR2 SNEGSKA (reference sequence). The CDR3 is 14 residues long. The CDR3, as DNA: TGCAGTGCTAGGCCTCGAAGTGGGGCCAACGTCCTGACTTTC. It translates to CSARPRSGANVLTF.

This clonotype has a handful of counts. The chain has TRBV7-9 and TRBJ2-3; no clear D. CDR3 length: 17 amino acids. CDR1 SEHNR and CDR2 FQNEAQ come from the germline V gene (reference sequence). V lost 5 bases, J lost 0 bases, and 18 bases lay in between. The CDR3 spells CASSEYNRASSTDTQYF. CDR3 nucleotide sequence: TGTGCCAGCAGCGAGTACAATAGGGCCTCTAGCACAGATACGCAGTATTTT.

J is TRBJ2-7 and V is TRBV5-1; 7 positions match TRBD1. Unmatched junction bases numbered 8, after V lost 4 bases and J lost 4 bases. The CDR3 runs 14 residues. The germline CDR1 and CDR2 sequences are SGHRS and YFSETQ. This chain's CDR3 is CASSRQVTGYEQYF. CDR3 nucleotides: TGCGCCAGCAGCCGACAAGTGACAGGGTACGAGCAGTACTTC.

DNA for the CDR3: TGTGCCAGCAGCTTAGATTTAGGGGACCTGAACACTGAAGCTTTCTTT. Its protein is CASSLDLGDLNTEAFF. The chain is built from TRBV7-8 and TRBJ1-1, with D possibly being TRBD1 (5 bases). The CDR3 length is 16 residues. Germline V lookup: CDR1 SGHVS, CDR2 FQNEAQ. V was cut by 1 base and J by 0 bases, with 12 bases left in between. Supplemented by reference TRBV7-8 and TRBJ1-1, the full variable domain reads GAGVSQSPRYKVAKRGQDVALRCDPISGHVSLFWYQQALGQGPEFLTYFQNEAQLDKSGLPSDRFFAERPEGSVSTLKIQRTQQEDSAVYLCASSLDLGDLNTEAFFGQGTRLTVV.